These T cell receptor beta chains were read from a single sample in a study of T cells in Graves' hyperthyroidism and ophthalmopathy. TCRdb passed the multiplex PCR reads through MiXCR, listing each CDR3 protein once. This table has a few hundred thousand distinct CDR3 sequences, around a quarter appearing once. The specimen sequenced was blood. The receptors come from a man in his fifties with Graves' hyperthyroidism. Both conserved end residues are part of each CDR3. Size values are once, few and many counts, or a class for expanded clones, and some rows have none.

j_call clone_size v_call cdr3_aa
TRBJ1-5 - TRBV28 CASYSNQPQHF
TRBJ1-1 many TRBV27 CASSRDRTMNTEAFF
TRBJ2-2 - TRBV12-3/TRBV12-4 CASSLVEGTGELFF
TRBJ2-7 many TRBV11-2 CASLRTSGQFEQYF
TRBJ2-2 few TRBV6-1 CASSSTSGSSSGELFF
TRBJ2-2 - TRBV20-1 CSARGIAAGELFF
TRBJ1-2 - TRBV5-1 CASSLMGIDGYTF
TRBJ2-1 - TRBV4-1 CASSQEGGRTGYEQFF
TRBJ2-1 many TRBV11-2 CASSQLAGDSNEQFF
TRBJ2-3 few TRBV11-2 CASSLVLQGIGDTQYF
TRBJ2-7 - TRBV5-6 CASTHWEETYEQYF
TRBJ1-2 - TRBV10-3 CAISELFASIDGYTF
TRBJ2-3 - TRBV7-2 CASSPLASTSTDTQYF
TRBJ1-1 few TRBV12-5 CASGWGLTEAFF
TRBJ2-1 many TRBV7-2 CASSLSPVEQFF
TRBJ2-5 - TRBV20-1 CSAKGGSKETQYF
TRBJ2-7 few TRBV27 CASSSRLAGSYEQYF
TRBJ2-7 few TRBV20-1 CSASRQGANYEQYF
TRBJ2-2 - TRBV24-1 CATSDFRASGELFF
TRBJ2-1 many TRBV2 CASSEALLALEQFF
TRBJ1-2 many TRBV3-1 CASSQGGTGYTF
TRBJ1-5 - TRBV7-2 CASSFWSVGNQPQHF
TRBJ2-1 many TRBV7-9 CASSSTGGDNEQFF
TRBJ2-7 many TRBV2 CASSLQGVGAYEQYF
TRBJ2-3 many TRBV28 CATAGGGLTDTQYF
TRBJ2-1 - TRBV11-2 CASSFPTSPTQFF
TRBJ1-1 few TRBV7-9 CASSGDRARVTEAFF
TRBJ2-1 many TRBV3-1 CASSQGLAGLNEQFF
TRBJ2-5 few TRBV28 CASSSDGREYF
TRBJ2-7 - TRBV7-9 CASSDQQGVGYEQYF
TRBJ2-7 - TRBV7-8 CASSLAGGTNEQYF
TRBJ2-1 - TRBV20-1 CSASRVADYNEQFF
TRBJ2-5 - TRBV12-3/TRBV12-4 CASSRVGAQETQYF
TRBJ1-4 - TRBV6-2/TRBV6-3 CASSYRNEKLFF
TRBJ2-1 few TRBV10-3 CAISEAASGSNEQFF
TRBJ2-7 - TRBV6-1 CASSPEGSYEQYF
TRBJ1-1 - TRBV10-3 CAISEYPETEAFF
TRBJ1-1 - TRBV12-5 CASGSSLRGYTEAFF
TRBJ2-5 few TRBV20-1 CSARDLREPQETQYF
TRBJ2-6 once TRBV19 CASSTGDRSRSGANVLTF
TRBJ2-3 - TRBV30 CAWMYGESLLSKQYF
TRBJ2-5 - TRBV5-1 CASAVRGEETQYF
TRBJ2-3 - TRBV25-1 CASSAPTGTDTQYF
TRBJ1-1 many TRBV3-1 CASSWDLNTEAFF
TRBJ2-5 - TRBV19 CASSILETSGKYF
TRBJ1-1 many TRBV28 CASSTPGTLTEAFF
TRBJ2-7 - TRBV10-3 CAIRPRQETYEQYF
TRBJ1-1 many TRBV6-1 CASSEAGLDRVRAFF
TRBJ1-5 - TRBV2 CVSSVSGGSNQPQHF
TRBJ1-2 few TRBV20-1 CSANRGDHYGYTF
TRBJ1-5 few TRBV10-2 CASSDRQGDNQPQHF
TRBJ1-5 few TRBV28 CASSSPPRAGLNQPQHF
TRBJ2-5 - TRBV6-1 CASSEMAGETQYF
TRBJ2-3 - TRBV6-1 CASSRDGSTDTQYF